This T cell receptor beta chain was documented in a study of T cell changes during pregnancy in multiple sclerosis. TCRdb keeps only in-frame clones here, not all; method: immunoSEQ multiplex PCR. This repertoire shows about 41,000 clones, roughly 87% found once; its top ten account for 9% to 10%. The CDR3 is 14 residues long. The germline V gene encodes CDR1 SGHTA and CDR2 FQGNSA. J gave up 8 bases and V 4 bases, and 8 bases lay outside the gene matches. The receptor's source is a female donor with multiple sclerosis, enrolled in a pregnancy study. The source material was CD8+ T cells from peripheral blood mononuclear cells, sampled in the first trimester of pregnancy. The rearrangement links TRBV7-2 to TRBJ2-1, with 7 bases lining up with TRBD2. Here the CDR3 reads CASSWGLGGDEQFF. As DNA, the CDR3 is TGTGCCAGCAGCTGGGGACTGGGGGGGGATGAGCAGTTCTTC.